This T cell receptor beta chain stems from a study of blood T cell repertoires in COVID-19. In the study overall: Sources were T cells, B-cell-depleted T cells, or PBMCs; the material itself was cDNA or gDNA.

In the original processing: Amplification from reference gene primers served as the basis for estimated nucleated cell counts. Clones were sequenced by immunoSEQ multiplex PCR, and TCRdb holds only the in-frame ones, with some missing. V and J calls plus clone size are reproduced from that table; the DNA served to infer D and trimming. The sample has fewer than 45,000 clones, roughly 90% seen once; the top ten hold around 40%. The source of this sequence is a man aged 55 to 70 with active or convalescent COVID-19. The specimen was peripheral blood.

DNA of the CDR3: TGCGCCAGCAGTCACCCCGACAGGGGGAATGGGAGCGGGGAGCTGTTTTTT. Amino acid sequence: CASSHPDRGNGSGELFF. The rearrangement links TRBV23-1 to TRBJ2-2; 9 positions match TRBD1. TRBV23-1 is marked as an open reading frame, function uncertain. The J segment lost 7 bases and the V segment lost 3 bases, leaving 12 bases of the junction unmatched. The CDR3 length is 17 residues.